This TCR beta chain appears in the sequencing data of a study of control samples from healthy donors and cancer patients. Produced via immunoSEQ multiplex PCR; TCRdb's table is partial and in-frame only. The sample lists about 80,000 clones; around 92% were seen once. The CDR3 runs 18 residues. Trimming cost V 3 bases and J 9 bases; bases outside gene matches: 17. Germline CDR1 GTSNPN, CDR2 SVGIG (reference sequence). This chain joins TRBV30 and TRBJ1-6, with TRBD1 identical over 10 bases. The sequence was collected from a man over 45 in good health. Material: blood. Written as DNA, the CDR3 is TGTGCCTGGAGCCCTATACGTTGGGGGACAGGGGTCGGTTCACCCCTCCACTTT. This sequence encodes CAWSPIRWGTGVGSPLHF.